The 26 T cell receptor beta chains given below trace back to one sample, sequenced in a study of siplizumab effects on memory and regulatory T cells. TCRdb's table, derived via immunoSEQ multiplex PCR, lists solely in-frame clones and lacks some. This table has some 81,000 clones, approximately 95% appearing once. Sample: CD8+ T cells sorted from blood. Every receptor here comes from a human donor in good health.

The chain combines TRBV15 with TRBJ2-1, with 10 bases lining up with TRBD2. The CDR3 is made up of 15 amino acids. V lost 2 bases and J lost 6; bases outside the gene matches: 4. Looked up from germline, CDR1 is LNHNV and CDR2 is YYDKDF (reference sequence). CDR3: CATSRTPSGSNEQFF. The DNA of the CDR3 is TGTGCCACCAGCAGAACGCCTAGCGGGAGCAATGAGCAGTTCTTC.

The rearrangement joins TRBV7-3 to TRBJ2-1; 13 bases are a match to TRBD2. This CDR3 comprises 15 residues. J was trimmed by 8 bases and V by 5 bases; bases with no gene match: 6. Germline CDR1 reads SGHTA; CDR2 reads FQGTGA. CDR3 in amino acids: CASSVRLAGGYEQFF. The CDR3 DNA reads TGTGCCAGCAGCGTACGACTAGCGGGAGGTTATGAGCAGTTCTTC.

This clone was seen only once. The CDR3 nucleotides are TGTGCCAGCAGCTTTGGGGGCTCCTACGAGCAGTACTTC. It codes for CASSFGGSYEQYF. The V gene is TRBV5-6, the J gene TRBJ2-7; the D gene could be TRBD1 or TRBD2 (5 bases each). V was shortened by 2 bases and J by 0 bases, with 6 bases between the two germline ends. The CDR3 has 13 amino acids. The germline V gene encodes CDR1 SGHDT and CDR2 YYEEEE. The whole variable domain, filled in from reference TRBV5-6 and TRBJ2-7, reads DAGVTQSPTHLIKTRGQQVTLRCSPKSGHDTVSWYQQALGQGPQFIFQYYEEEERQRGNFPDRFSGHQFPNYSSELNVNALLLGDSALYLCASSFGGSYEQYFGPGTRLTVT.

The chain is built from TRBV2 and TRBJ2-1; TRBD1 is a possible D gene (5 bases). The germline CDR1 and CDR2 sequences are SNHLY and FYNNEI. The V gene lost 2 bases and the J gene lost 5 bases, with 13 bases spanning the gap. The CDR3 contains 15 residues. CDR3 nucleotide sequence: TGTGCCAGCAGTGAATCCAGGGCGGTGAACAATGAGCAGTTCTTC. Encoded protein: CASSESRAVNNEQFF.

The chain joins TRBV19 to TRBJ1-1, with D possibly matching TRBD1 (6 bases). The CDR3 has 15 amino acids. Germline CDR1 reads LNHDA; CDR2 reads SQIVND (reference sequence). The germline V and J ends were trimmed by 0 bases and 1 base, with 9 bases remaining between them. CDR3 residues: CASSIDQQGNTEAFF. The CDR3, as DNA: TGTGCCAGTAGTATAGACCAACAGGGGAACACTGAAGCTTTCTTT.

The V gene is TRBV5-4, the J gene TRBJ2-2, with D tentatively TRBD2 (6 bases). The length of the CDR3 is 16 residues. V was pared by 3 bases and J by 5 bases, with 17 bases between. Germline V lookup: CDR1 SGHNT, CDR2 YYREEE (reference sequence). The CDR3 spells CASSSASDRETGELFF. The CDR3 coding sequence is TGTGCCAGCAGCTCCGCTAGCGATCGGGAGACCGGGGAGCTGTTTTTT.

The rearrangement links TRBV28 to TRBJ2-7, with TRBD1 matching 7 bases. The germline V gene has CDR1 MDHEN and CDR2 SYDVKM. The CDR3 spans 14 residues. Losses at the gene ends were 2 bases for V and 4 bases for J; bases not matched to a gene: 5. The CDR3 region is CASSLRDRKYEQYF. The DNA for the CDR3 is TGTGCCAGCAGTTTAAGGGACAGAAAATACGAGCAGTACTTC.

The chain is built from TRBV6-4 and TRBJ2-3; D unresolved. V lost 2 bases and J 0 bases, leaving 3 bases between the germline ends. CDR1 is MRHNA, CDR2 SNTAGT, per germline. The CDR3 totals 13 residues. The CDR3 protein is CASSDRSTDTQYF. The CDR3 nucleotides are TGTGCCAGCAGTGACAGAAGCACAGATACGCAGTATTTT.

The chain recombines TRBV12-5 with TRBJ2-7; the D gene could be TRBD1 or TRBD2 (5 bases each). V shed 3 bases and J shed 3 bases, with 21 bases lying between them. The CDR3 covers 17 residues. Germline values: CDR1 LGHNT, CDR2 FRNRAP. The CDR3 is CASGFTIFGTSGYEQYF. CDR3 DNA sequence: TGTGCTAGTGGTTTTACGATTTTTGGGACCTCAGGCTACGAGCAGTACTTC.

This clone was recorded a few times. The chain combines TRBV6-7 with TRBJ1-1; D remains unclear. TRBV6-7 is designated an ORF whose function remains uncertain. Trimming removed 0 bases from V and 2 bases from J, with 7 bases in between. This CDR3 comprises 14 residues. This CDR3 is CASSYSLINTEAFF. DNA for the CDR3: TGTGCCAGCAGTTACTCCTTGATAAACACTGAAGCTTTCTTT.

This rearrangement joins TRBV11-2 to TRBJ2-2; D not certain. Trimming cost V 1 base and J 1 base, with 10 bases left between them. This CDR3 contains 16 residues. In germline, CDR1 is SGHAT, CDR2 FQNNGV. In nucleotides, the CDR3 is TGTGCCAGCAGCTTAGGGGTCCTAGTGAACACCGGGGAGCTGTTTTTT. This codes for CASSLGVLVNTGELFF.

This clone was seen more than once but under ten times. The J gene is TRBJ2-5, the V gene TRBV7-9, with D maybe TRBD1 (6 bases). V was cut by 0 bases and J by 7 bases, with 15 bases left in between. The CDR3 length is 15 residues. CDR1 SEHNR and CDR2 FQNEAQ come from the germline V gene (reference sequence). The CDR3 sequence: CASSLAGGTLGTQYF. CDR3 coding DNA: TGTGCCAGCAGCTTAGCGGGTGGGACATTAGGGACCCAGTACTTC.

This chain connects TRBV7-9 to TRBJ2-3, with 8 bases that match TRBD1. The ends lost 5 bases at V and 2 bases at J; junction bases unmatched: 9. Germline CDR1 SEHNR, CDR2 FQNEAQ (reference sequence). The CDR3 totals 16 residues. This CDR3 reads CASSPGQGEATDTQYF. As DNA, the CDR3 is TGTGCCAGCAGCCCAGGACAGGGTGAAGCCACAGATACGCAGTATTTT.

The chain employs TRBV19 and TRBJ2-1; the D gene is possibly TRBD2 (7 bases). The CDR3 loop spans 13 amino acids. V was pared by 7 bases and J by 9 bases, with 16 bases between. Germline CDR1 LNHDA, CDR2 SQIVND (reference sequence). This chain's CDR3 is CASTPGGAREQFF. The CDR3 DNA follows: TGTGCCAGTACCCCTGGGGGGGCGCGTGAGCAGTTCTTC.

The genes are TRBV9 and TRBJ2-3; D is perhaps TRBD2 (6 bases). The CDR3 loop spans 16 amino acids. In germline, CDR1 is SGDLS, CDR2 YYNGEE. V was shortened by 3 bases and J by 6 bases, with 20 bases between the two germline ends. The CDR3 nucleotides are TGTGCCAGCAGCGCCGAGGACCGGGGGAGGATGGATACGCAGTATTTT. It specifies CASSAEDRGRMDTQYF.

The chain has TRBV9 and TRBJ2-7; no definite D call. Germline CDR1 SGDLS, CDR2 YYNGEE. CDR3 length: 13 residues. V lost 3 bases and J 1 base, leaving 8 bases between the germline ends. Here the CDR3 reads CASSGPFSYEQYF. The CDR3 bases are TGTGCCAGCAGCGGTCCTTTTTCCTACGAGCAGTACTTC.

The V call is TRBV7-9, the J call TRBJ1-2; D is possibly TRBD1 (6 bases). Trimming removed 5 bases at V and 0 bases at J, with 16 bases between. Germline CDR1 and CDR2: SEHNR and FQNEAQ (reference sequence). The CDR3 spans 16 residues. The CDR3 is CASSEPAAGANYGYTF. The CDR3 DNA reads TGTGCCAGCAGCGAACCCGCGGCAGGGGCTAACTATGGCTACACCTTC.

The chain has TRBV28 and TRBJ2-5, with 15 nucleotides matching TRBD2. The J call may be mistaken, given a closer DNA end match to TRBJ2-7. From germline, CDR1 is MDHEN and CDR2 SYDVKM. The CDR3 is made up of 21 amino acids. The CDR3 sequence is CASSLPRTSGRANYAAYEQYF. The DNA for the CDR3 is TGTGCCAGCAGTCTCCCTAGGACTAGCGGGAGGGCAAACTATGCAGCCTACGAGCAGTACTTC.

J is TRBJ2-1 and V is TRBV27, with D unresolved. Trimming stripped 9 bases from V and 0 bases from J, with 9 bases between. Germline values: CDR1 MNHEY, CDR2 SMNVEV (reference sequence). This CDR3 is built from 13 residues. CDR3 amino acids: CASHTSSYNEQFF. As DNA, the CDR3 is TGTGCCAGTCACACGAGCTCCTACAATGAGCAGTTCTTC.

The gene calls are TRBV19 and TRBJ2-6, with 7 nucleotides matching TRBD2. This CDR3 has 23 residues. CDR1 and CDR2 (germline): LNHDA, SQIVND (reference sequence). V dropped 0 bases and J dropped 0; count of bases not matched to a gene: 20. CDR3 nucleotide sequence: TGTGCCAGTAGTATAGATATCGGCGGGGGAGAAGCTTGGGTGTACTCTGGGGCCAACGTCCTGACTTTC. This sequence encodes CASSIDIGGGEAWVYSGANVLTF. The full variable domain, its missing parts supplied by reference TRBV19 and TRBJ2-6, is DGGITQSPKYLFRKEGQNVTLSCEQNLNHDAMYWYRQDPGQGLRLIYYSQIVNDFQKGDIAEGYSVSREKKESFPLTVTSAQKNPTAFYLCASSIDIGGGEAWVYSGANVLTFGAGSRLTVL.

The gene calls are TRBV19 and TRBJ1-2; a weak D match, TRBD1 (6 bases). This CDR3 contains 17 residues. In germline, CDR1 is LNHDA, CDR2 SQIVND (reference sequence). V gave up 7 bases and J gave up 1 base, with 22 bases separating them. CDR3: CASIVSAGALYNYGYTF. In DNA, the CDR3 is TGTGCCAGTATCGTATCGGCAGGGGCCCTTTATAACTATGGCTACACCTTC.

The chain recombines TRBV7-3 with TRBJ2-1; maybe TRBD1 (5 bases). V lost 5 bases to trimming and J lost 0 bases, with 14 bases between them. The CDR3 is 16 amino acids. In germline, CDR1 is SGHTA, CDR2 FQGTGA. The CDR3 nucleotides read TGTGCCAGCAGCCCCTCAGGGCGGAACTCCTACAATGAGCAGTTCTTC. This sequence encodes CASSPSGRNSYNEQFF.

The CDR3 DNA reads TGTGCCAGCAGTTTTGGGGGGCTAAGCTCCTACGAGCAGTACTTC. As protein: CASSFGGLSSYEQYF. V gene TRBV6-6 combines with J gene TRBJ2-7; D may be TRBD1 or TRBD2 (6 bases each). CDR1 MNHNY and CDR2 SVGAGI come from the germline V gene (reference sequence). The CDR3 contains 15 residues. V lost 4 bases and J lost 0, with 13 bases in between.

The DNA of the CDR3 is TGCAGCGTTTCGGGTACGCAGTATTTT. It yields the protein CSVSGTQYF. The V gene is TRBV29-1, the J gene TRBJ2-3; D is uncertain. The V gene lost 5 bases and the J gene lost 8 bases, with 5 bases spanning the gap. The V gene's germline CDR1 is SQVTM and CDR2 ANQGSEA. CDR3 size: 9 residues.

The gene calls are TRBV29-1 and TRBJ2-3; possible D gene TRBD1, 6 bases. The CDR3 covers 15 residues. Germline CDR1 reads SQVTM; CDR2 reads ANQGSEA. V lost 5 bases to trimming and J lost 3 bases, with 18 bases between them. The CDR3 sequence is CSVRGQGFPTDTQYF. The CDR3 DNA is TGCAGCGTTCGGGGACAAGGGTTCCCTACAGATACGCAGTATTTT.

This chain links TRBV7-6 with TRBJ2-7, with 15 bases fitting TRBD2. Germline values: CDR1 SGHVS, CDR2 FNYEAQ. The trim removed 4 bases at V and 2 bases at J, leaving 15 bases unmatched. The CDR3 contains 20 residues. The CDR3 coding sequence is TGTGCCAGCAGCTCCCCCAGGACTAGCGGGAGGGGAGGCGGACCCTACGAGCAGTACTTC. Its protein product is CASSSPRTSGRGGGPYEQYF.